The clone carrying this TCR beta chain was detected only once. The antigen remains unidentified. A read error may be the cause here, since a much bigger clone is one base away. The data were taken from a study of glioma-infiltrating T cells. Findings of the study overall: Very few CDR3 sequences were shared between tissue and blood.

The CDR3 consists of 12 residues. The germline V gene has CDR1 MDHEN and CDR2 SYDVKM. Amplification of TCR alpha and beta CDR3 regions from RNA used iRepertoire nested multiplex PCR. TCRdb fed the multiplex PCR reads into MiXCR, producing one record per CDR3 protein. The sample has 100,000 to 150,000 distinct CDR3 sequences, under 30% seen once. The rearrangement uses TRBV28 and TRBJ1-1; D is uncertain. The receptor was isolated from a human donor with low-grade glioma or glioblastoma, undergoing nonglioma brain surgery, or in good health (not recorded which). The sample comprised glioma tissue, nonneoplastic brain tissue, or PBMCs (not recorded which). CDR3 amino acids: CASRYLRTEALF. CDR3 sequence (DNA): TGTGCCAGCAGGTACCTGAGAACTGAAGCTCTCTTT.